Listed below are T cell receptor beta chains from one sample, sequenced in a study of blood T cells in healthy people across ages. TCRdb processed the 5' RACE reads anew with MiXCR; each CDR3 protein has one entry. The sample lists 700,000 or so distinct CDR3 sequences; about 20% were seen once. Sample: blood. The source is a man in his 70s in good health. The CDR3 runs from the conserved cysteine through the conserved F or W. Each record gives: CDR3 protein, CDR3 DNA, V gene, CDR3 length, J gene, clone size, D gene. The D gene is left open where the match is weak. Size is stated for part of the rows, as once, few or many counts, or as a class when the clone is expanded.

CASSVTNNEQFF | TGTGCCAGCAGCGTCACTAACAATGAGCAGTTCTTC | TRBV9 | 12 | TRBJ2-1 | . | .
CAIQAGEDYGYTF | TGTGCCATCCAGGCGGGGGAGGACTATGGCTACACCTTC | TRBV10-3 | 13 | TRBJ1-2 | . | .
CASSLDRSKETQYF | TGTGCCAGCAGCTTGGACAGGAGTAAAGAGACCCAGTACTTC | TRBV6-1 | 14 | TRBJ2-5 | . | TRBD1
CASRLNTEAFF | TGTGCCAGTAGACTTAACACTGAAGCTTTCTTT | TRBV12-3/TRBV12-4 | 11 | TRBJ1-1 | many | .
CSASQDPNTEAFF | TGCAGTGCTTCGCAGGACCCGAACACTGAAGCTTTCTTT | TRBV20-1 | 13 | TRBJ1-1 | few | .
CASSFAGGTQYF | TGTGCCAGCAGCTTCGCTGGTGGGACCCAGTACTTC | TRBV7-3 | 12 | TRBJ2-5 | few | .
CASSPRLGGWGEQFF | TGTGCCAGCAGTCCCAGACTCGGAGGTTGGGGTGAGCAGTTCTTC | TRBV6-7 | 15 | TRBJ2-1 | few | .
CSAPITGPNTGELFF | TGCAGTGCTCCGATAACGGGACCAAACACCGGGGAGCTGTTTTTT | TRBV20-1 | 15 | TRBJ2-2 | . | .
CSFQGGDSTQYF | TGCAGTTTCCAGGGTGGTGACAGTACGCAGTATTTT | TRBV20-1 | 12 | TRBJ2-3 | . | .
CASSPTQSIPEQYF | TGTGCCAGCTCACCAACCCAGAGCATACCCGAGCAGTACTTC | TRBV18 | 14 | TRBJ2-7 | . | .
CSARDWGGTGDTQYF | TGCAGTGCTAGAGATTGGGGCGGGACCGGAGATACGCAGTATTTT | TRBV20-1 | 15 | TRBJ2-3 | . | .
CASTLSNTGELFF | TGTGCCAGCACCCTATCGAACACCGGGGAGCTGTTTTTT | TRBV12-3/TRBV12-4 | 13 | TRBJ2-2 | many | .
CASSRDRPISYEQYF | TGTGCCAGCAGCCGGGACAGGCCCATCTCCTACGAGCAGTACTTC | TRBV6-5 | 15 | TRBJ2-7 | . | TRBD1
CASSFNPETQYF | TGTGCCAGCAGCTTTAATCCGGAGACCCAGTACTTC | TRBV7-8 | 12 | TRBJ2-5 | . | .
CSASGAGGADEQFF | TGCAGTGCCTCAGGGGCGGGAGGGGCGGATGAGCAGTTCTTC | TRBV20-1 | 14 | TRBJ2-1 | few | TRBD2
CASSFPPIYNEQFF | TGTGCCAGCAGCTTCCCACCGATCTACAATGAGCAGTTCTTC | TRBV5-5 | 14 | TRBJ2-1 | . | .
CASSYGGAYNEQFF | TGTGCCAGCAGTTATGGGGGAGCCTACAATGAGCAGTTCTTC | TRBV6-6 | 14 | TRBJ2-1 | few | .
CASSLGTSGGQNIQYF | TGTGCCAGCAGTTTAGGGACTAGCGGGGGTCAAAACATTCAGTACTTC | TRBV6-6 | 16 | TRBJ2-4 | many | TRBD2
CANSLIVTHEAFF | TGTGCCAACAGCTTAATTGTTACGCACGAAGCTTTCTTT | TRBV7-2 | 13 | TRBJ1-1 | . | .
CAGAQEPGVQETQYF | TGCGCCGGAGCTCAGGAACCGGGGGTCCAAGAGACCCAGTACTTC | TRBV5-1 | 15 | TRBJ2-5 | . | .
CALSSTPETQYF | TGTGCCCTCTCCTCAACCCCCGAGACCCAGTACTTC | TRBV3-1 | 12 | TRBJ2-5 | . | .
CASGPGQGKWNEQFF | TGTGCTAGTGGCCCCGGACAGGGGAAGTGGAATGAGCAGTTCTTC | TRBV12-5 | 15 | TRBJ2-1 | . | TRBD1
CASSLSLAGGDTQYF | TGCGCCAGCAGCTTAAGTCTAGCGGGAGGAGATACGCAGTATTTT | TRBV5-1 | 15 | TRBJ2-3 | few | TRBD2
CSALDRATSTDTQYF | TGCAGCGCTCTAGACAGGGCGACAAGCACAGATACGCAGTATTTT | TRBV29-1 | 15 | TRBJ2-3 | few | TRBD1
CAAKPGQGGDGYTF | TGTGCCGCAAAACCGGGACAGGGGGGAGATGGCTACACCTTC | TRBV10-3 | 14 | TRBJ1-2 | . | TRBD1
CASSLRSSGFNNEQFF | TGTGCCAGCAGCTTAAGGTCCAGCGGCTTTAACAATGAGCAGTTCTTC | TRBV7-9 | 16 | TRBJ2-1 | . | .
CASSPEGYSYEQYF | TGTGCCAGCTCACCAGAGGGGTACTCCTACGAGCAGTACTTC | TRBV18 | 14 | TRBJ2-7 | . | .
CSALRDPNTEAFF | TGCAGTGCTCTCAGGGACCCGAACACTGAAGCTTTCTTT | TRBV20-1 | 13 | TRBJ1-1 | many | .
CSVGFSGNQPQHF | TGCAGCGTTGGTTTCAGTGGCAATCAGCCCCAGCATTTT | TRBV29-1 | 13 | TRBJ1-5 | few | .
CASGFGTGGYETQYF | TGCGCCAGCGGCTTTGGGACAGGGGGCTATGAGACCCAGTACTTC | TRBV5-1 | 15 | TRBJ2-5 | few | TRBD1
CASSVVDRESGELFF | TGTGCCAGCAGCGTAGTCGACAGGGAGTCCGGGGAGCTGTTTTTT | TRBV9 | 15 | TRBJ2-2 | . | TRBD1
CASSAAGGDTQYF | TGTGCCAGCAGCGCAGCCGGGGGAGATACGCAGTATTTT | TRBV9 | 13 | TRBJ2-3 | . | .
CASSDWTNANEKLFF | TGTGCCAGCAGCGACTGGACTAACGCTAATGAAAAACTGTTTTTT | TRBV7-9 | 15 | TRBJ1-4 | few | .
CASSSRRQGESSPLHF | TGTGCCAGCAGTTCCCGACGACAGGGGGAGAGTTCACCCCTCCACTTT | TRBV12-3/TRBV12-4 | 16 | TRBJ1-6 | . | TRBD1
CASSRLASGYNEQFF | TGTGCCAGCAGTCGACTAGCAAGCGGGTACAATGAGCAGTTCTTC | TRBV27 | 15 | TRBJ2-1 | few | TRBD2
CASSYDRGAKTQYF | TGTGCCAGCAGTTACGACAGGGGGGCAAAGACCCAGTACTTC | TRBV6-5 | 14 | TRBJ2-5 | few | TRBD1
CASSDGGAYNEQFF | TGTGCCAGCAGTGACGGGGGGGCCTACAATGAGCAGTTCTTC | TRBV6-4 | 14 | TRBJ2-1 | many | TRBD2
CASSLASTSNQPQHF | TGTGCCAGCAGCTTAGCGTCGACCAGCAATCAGCCCCAGCATTTT | TRBV7-2 | 15 | TRBJ1-5 | many | .
CASSFARDNTEAFF | TGTGCCAGCAGCTTCGCTCGAGACAACACTGAAGCTTTCTTT | TRBV7-9 | 14 | TRBJ1-1 | . | .
CSARGGLAVYNEQFF | TGCAGTGCTAGAGGGGGACTAGCGGTCTACAATGAGCAGTTCTTC | TRBV20-1 | 15 | TRBJ2-1 | . | TRBD2
CASSPRTSGFGTDTQYF | TGTGCCAGCAGCCCCCGGACTAGCGGGTTCGGCACAGATACGCAGTATTTT | TRBV7-3 | 17 | TRBJ2-3 | few | TRBD2